These T cell receptor beta chains were read from a single sample in a study of CD8 T cells in ankylosing spondylitis. TCRdb redid the calling of the 5' RACE reads with MiXCR, one entry per CDR3 protein. The sample has more than 250,000 distinct CDR3 sequences; roughly 12% are singletons. Sequencing input: blood, either unsorted or a sorted T cell fraction (not recorded which). Receptor source: a female donor with ankylosing spondylitis or in good health (not recorded which). CDR3s include the opening cysteine and the closing phenylalanine or tryptophan. The order of the fields is CDR3 length, clone size, D gene, V gene, J gene, CDR3 DNA, CDR3 protein. The D gene is left open where the match is weak. The listing skips clone size in some rows; elsewhere it reads once, few, many or a size class.

>14|many|.|TRBV10-3|TRBJ2-1
TGTGCCATCACTGGCGGTCTGGGGGGCAATGAGCAGTTCTTC
CAITGGLGGNEQFF
>15|many|.|TRBV10-1|TRBJ2-1
TGCGCCAGCAGTGAGTATAGCGTTACCGTCAATGAGCAGTTCTTC
CASSEYSVTVNEQFF
>13|.|.|TRBV18|TRBJ2-2
TGTGCCAGCTCACCATCCGAGCCCGGGGAGCTGTTTTTT
CASSPSEPGELFF
>16|many|TRBD1|TRBV5-1|TRBJ1-3
TGCGCCAGCAGCTTGGACGGGACAGGGGGCGGAAACACCATATATTTT
CASSLDGTGGGNTIYF
>12|.|.|TRBV20-1|TRBJ2-3
TGCAGTGCTGTGAGCGTCACAGATACGCAGTATTTT
CSAVSVTDTQYF
>15|many|.|TRBV11-2|TRBJ2-7
TGTGCCAGCAGCTTACGTCGGGGAAACTCCTACGAGCAGTACTTC
CASSLRRGNSYEQYF
>11|many|.|TRBV3-1|TRBJ1-2
TGTGCCAGCAGCCATGCGAGGGGCTACACCTTC
CASSHARGYTF
>14|.|.|TRBV20-1|TRBJ2-3
TGCAGTGCTAGGTCCTTGGCCCTCACAGATACGCAGTATTTT
CSARSLALTDTQYF
>17|many|TRBD1|TRBV15|TRBJ1-3
TGTGCCACCAGCAGAGAGAGGACAGGGGTCTCTGGAAACACCATATATTTT
CATSRERTGVSGNTIYF
>12|.|.|TRBV10-2|TRBJ2-1
TGCGCCAGCAGTGAGTCGCTATGGGAGCAGTTCTTC
CASSESLWEQFF
>16|.|TRBD2|TRBV7-2|TRBJ2-3
TGTGCCAGCAGCAAGAGAGCGGGACCGAGCACAGATACGCAGTATTTT
CASSKRAGPSTDTQYF
>14|.|.|TRBV2|TRBJ2-3
TGTGCCAGCAGTGTTGGGACTTCCCCAGATACGCAGTATTTT
CASSVGTSPDTQYF
>14|.|.|TRBV7-6|TRBJ1-1
TGTGCCAGCAGCCCCTCGGACGCGTACACTGAAGCTTTCTTT
CASSPSDAYTEAFF
>18|.|.|TRBV5-1|TRBJ1-4
TGCGCCAGCAGCCGCAAGACAGCGAAGGGAGCAACTAATGAAAAACTGTTTTTT
CASSRKTAKGATNEKLFF
>12|once|.|TRBV11-2|TRBJ1-1
TGTGCCAGCAGCTCCGGGTGGAGGGAAGCTTTCTTT
CASSSGWREAFF
>17|many|TRBD1|TRBV6-2/TRBV6-3|TRBJ1-2
TGTGCCAGCAGAACCCGCCTTACCGACAGGGGAGACTATGGCTACACCTTC
CASRTRLTDRGDYGYTF
>15|many|.|TRBV28|TRBJ2-7
TGTGCCAGCAGTACCCGCAGGGGTCTTGCCTACGAGCAGTACTTC
CASSTRRGLAYEQYF
>16|few|TRBD2|TRBV28|TRBJ2-1
TGTGCCAGCAGTTTATTTGGGGGAGGGTCCTACAATGAGCAGTTCTTC
CASSLFGGGSYNEQFF
>18|.|TRBD2|TRBV4-1|TRBJ2-1
TGCGCCAGCAGCCAACCATACTGGACTAGCGGGACTAGTAATGAGCAGTTCTTC
CASSQPYWTSGTSNEQFF
>15|many|TRBD1|TRBV20-1|TRBJ1-5
TGCAGTGCTAGCTCCATACAGGGGGGATCAGGGCCCCAGCATTTT
CSASSIQGGSGPQHF
>16|many|.|TRBV24-1|TRBJ2-5
TGTGCCACCAGTGAACCAAGTAGGGGGTTCCAAGAGACCCAGTACTTC
CATSEPSRGFQETQYF
>16|.|.|TRBV4-2|TRBJ1-1
TGTGCCAGCAGCCAAGATTGGCAGGGAGTTAACACTGAAGCTTTCTTT
CASSQDWQGVNTEAFF
>13|few|.|TRBV25-1|TRBJ1-1
TGTGCCAGCAGGGGGGGGGGGAACGGTGAAGCTTTCTTT
CASRGGGNGEAFF
>15|many|.|TRBV20-1|TRBJ2-5
TGCAGTGCTAGATGGGGAGGGGGGGTGGAGGAGACCCAGTACTTC
CSARWGGGVEETQYF